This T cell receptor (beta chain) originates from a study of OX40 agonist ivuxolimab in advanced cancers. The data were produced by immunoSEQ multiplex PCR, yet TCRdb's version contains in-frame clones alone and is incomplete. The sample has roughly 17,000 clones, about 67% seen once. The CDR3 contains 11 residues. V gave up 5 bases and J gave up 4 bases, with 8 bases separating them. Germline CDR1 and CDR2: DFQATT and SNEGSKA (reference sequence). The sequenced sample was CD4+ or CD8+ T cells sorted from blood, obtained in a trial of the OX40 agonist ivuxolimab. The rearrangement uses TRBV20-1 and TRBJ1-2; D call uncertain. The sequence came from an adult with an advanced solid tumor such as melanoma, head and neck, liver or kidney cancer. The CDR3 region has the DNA TGCAGTGCTCCCATGGGCTATGGCTACACCTTC. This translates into CSAPMGYGYTF.